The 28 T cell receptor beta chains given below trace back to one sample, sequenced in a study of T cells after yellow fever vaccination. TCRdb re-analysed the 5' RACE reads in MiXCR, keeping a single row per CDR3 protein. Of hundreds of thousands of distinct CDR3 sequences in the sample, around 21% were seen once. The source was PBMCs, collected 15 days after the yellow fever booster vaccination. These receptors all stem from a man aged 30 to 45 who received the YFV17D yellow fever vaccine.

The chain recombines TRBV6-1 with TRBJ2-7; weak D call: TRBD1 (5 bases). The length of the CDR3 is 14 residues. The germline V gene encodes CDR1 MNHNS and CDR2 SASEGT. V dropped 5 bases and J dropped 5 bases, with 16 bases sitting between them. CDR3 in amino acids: CASSLLAGIHEQYF. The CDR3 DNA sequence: TGTGCCAGCAGTCTCCTGGCAGGGATCCACGAGCAGTACTTC.

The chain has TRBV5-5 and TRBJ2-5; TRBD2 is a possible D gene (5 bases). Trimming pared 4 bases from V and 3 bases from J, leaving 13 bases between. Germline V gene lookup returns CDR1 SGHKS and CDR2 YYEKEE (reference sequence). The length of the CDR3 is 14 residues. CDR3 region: CASSDGNPEETQYF. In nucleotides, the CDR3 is TGTGCCAGCAGCGACGGGAATCCCGAAGAGACCCAGTACTTC.

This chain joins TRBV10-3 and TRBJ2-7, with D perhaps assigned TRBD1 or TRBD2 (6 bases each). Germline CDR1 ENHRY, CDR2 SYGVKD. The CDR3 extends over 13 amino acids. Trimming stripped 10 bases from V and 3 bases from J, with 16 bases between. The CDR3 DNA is TGTGCCACAAGGGGGGTAGGCATCTACGAGCAGTACTTC. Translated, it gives CATRGVGIYEQYF.

The CDR3 DNA reads as TGTGCCAGCAGCCTTCAGGGTGGGGGCGGAAACACCATATATTTT. This encodes CASSLQGGGGNTIYF. The chain links TRBV12-3 or TRBV12-4 to TRBJ1-3, with D perhaps TRBD1 (6 bases). Trimming removed 6 bases from V and 4 bases from J, with 16 bases in between. This CDR3 has 15 residues.

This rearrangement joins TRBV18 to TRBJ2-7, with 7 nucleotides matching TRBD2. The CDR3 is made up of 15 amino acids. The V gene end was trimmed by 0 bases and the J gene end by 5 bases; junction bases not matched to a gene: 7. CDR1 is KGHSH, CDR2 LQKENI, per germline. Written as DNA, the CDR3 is TGTGCCAGCTCACCACCGTCCCAGCGGGACCACGAGCAGTACTTC. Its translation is CASSPPSQRDHEQYF.

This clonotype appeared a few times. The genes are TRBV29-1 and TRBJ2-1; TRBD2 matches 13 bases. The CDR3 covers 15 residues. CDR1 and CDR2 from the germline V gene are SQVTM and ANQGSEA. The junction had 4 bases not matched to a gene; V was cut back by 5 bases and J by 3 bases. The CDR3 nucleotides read TGCAGCGTTCGAGGGACTAGCGGGAACTACAATGAGCAGTTCTTC. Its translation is CSVRGTSGNYNEQFF.

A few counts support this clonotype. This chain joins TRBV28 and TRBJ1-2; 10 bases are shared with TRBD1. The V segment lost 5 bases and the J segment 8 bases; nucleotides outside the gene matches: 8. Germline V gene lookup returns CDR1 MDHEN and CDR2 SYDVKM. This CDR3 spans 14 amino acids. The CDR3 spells CASSPGTGDVGYTF. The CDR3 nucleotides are TGTGCCAGCAGTCCCGGGACAGGGGATGTCGGCTACACCTTC.

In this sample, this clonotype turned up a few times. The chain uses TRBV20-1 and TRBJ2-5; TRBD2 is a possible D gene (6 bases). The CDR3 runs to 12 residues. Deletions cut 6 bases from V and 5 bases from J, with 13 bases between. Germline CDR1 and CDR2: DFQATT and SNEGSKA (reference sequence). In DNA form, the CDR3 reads TGCAGTGCACGGACTAAGTTGGAGACCCAGTACTTC. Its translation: CSARTKLETQYF.

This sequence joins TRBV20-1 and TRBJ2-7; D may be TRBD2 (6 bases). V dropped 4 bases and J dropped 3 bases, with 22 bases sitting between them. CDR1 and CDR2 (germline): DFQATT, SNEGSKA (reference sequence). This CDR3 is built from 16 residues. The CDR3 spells CSANSLRRGLNYEQYF. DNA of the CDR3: TGCAGTGCTAACTCGCTCCGGCGGGGCCTAAACTACGAGCAGTACTTC.

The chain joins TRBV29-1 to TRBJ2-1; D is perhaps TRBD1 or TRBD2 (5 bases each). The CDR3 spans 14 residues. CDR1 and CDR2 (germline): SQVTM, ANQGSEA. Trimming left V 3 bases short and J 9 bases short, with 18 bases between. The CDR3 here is CSVDSGPRSGEQFF. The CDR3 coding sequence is TGCAGCGTTGATTCAGGGCCACGCAGCGGTGAGCAGTTCTTC.

The CDR3 DNA reads TGTGCCAGCTCGCAATTTAATGCAGGGGGCACAGATACGCAGTATTTT. Its translation is CASSQFNAGGTDTQYF. The V and J genes are TRBV18 and TRBJ2-3; the D gene is possibly TRBD1 (6 bases). Germline CDR1 reads KGHSH; CDR2 reads LQKENI. The CDR3 covers 16 residues. Deletions cut 6 bases from V and 1 base from J, with 17 bases between.

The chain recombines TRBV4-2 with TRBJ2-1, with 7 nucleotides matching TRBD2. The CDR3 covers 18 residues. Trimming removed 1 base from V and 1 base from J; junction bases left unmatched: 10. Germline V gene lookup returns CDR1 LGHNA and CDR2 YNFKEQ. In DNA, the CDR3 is TGTGCCAGCAGCCAAGCCCCAAGGGCGGGAGTGTCCTACAATGAGCAGTTCTTC. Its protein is CASSQAPRAGVSYNEQFF.

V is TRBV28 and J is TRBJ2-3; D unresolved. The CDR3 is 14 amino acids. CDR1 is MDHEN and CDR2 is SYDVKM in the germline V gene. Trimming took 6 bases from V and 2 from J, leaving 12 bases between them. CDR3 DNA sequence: TGTGCCAGCAGCCATCCGGACCTCACAGATACGCAGTATTTT. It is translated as CASSHPDLTDTQYF. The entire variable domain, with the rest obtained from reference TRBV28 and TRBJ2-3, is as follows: DVKVTQSSRYLVKRTGEKVFLECVQDMDHENMFWYRQDPGLGLRLIYFSYDVKMKEKGDIPEGYSVSREKKERFSLILESASTNQTSMYLCASSHPDLTDTQYFGPGTRLTVL.

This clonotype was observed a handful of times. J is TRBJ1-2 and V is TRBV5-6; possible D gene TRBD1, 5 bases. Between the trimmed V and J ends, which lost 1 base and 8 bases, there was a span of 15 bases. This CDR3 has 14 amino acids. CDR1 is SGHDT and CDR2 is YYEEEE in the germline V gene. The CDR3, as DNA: TGTGCCAGCAGCTTGAACCTGGGGCCTGGCGGCTACACCTTC. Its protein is CASSLNLGPGGYTF.

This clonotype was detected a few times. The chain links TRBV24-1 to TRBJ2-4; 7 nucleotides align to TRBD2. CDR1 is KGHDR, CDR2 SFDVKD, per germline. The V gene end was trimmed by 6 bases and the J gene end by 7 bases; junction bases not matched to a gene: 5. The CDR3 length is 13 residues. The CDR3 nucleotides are TGTGCCACCAGTAGCGGGGTAAGGAACATTCAGTACTTC. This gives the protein CATSSGVRNIQYF.

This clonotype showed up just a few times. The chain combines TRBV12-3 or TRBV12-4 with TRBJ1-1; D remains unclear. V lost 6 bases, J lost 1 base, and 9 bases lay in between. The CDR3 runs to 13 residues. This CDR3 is CASRARRNTEAFF. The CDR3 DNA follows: TGTGCCAGCAGGGCACGGAGGAACACTGAAGCTTTCTTT.

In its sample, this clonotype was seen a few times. CDR3 in amino acids: CASSLAMGVYSPLHF. DNA for the CDR3: TGCGCCAGCAGCTTAGCGATGGGAGTTTATTCACCCCTCCACTTT. This sequence joins TRBV5-1 and TRBJ1-6; unclear D gene. The V end was cut by 2 bases, the J end by 8 bases, with 14 bases between. The CDR3 totals 15 residues. CDR1 and CDR2 (germline): SGHRS, YFSETQ.

The CDR3 DNA follows: TGTGCCACCAGCCCCGCCGTAACAGGCTACGAGCAGTACTTC. Translation: CATSPAVTGYEQYF. The V call is TRBV15, the J call TRBJ2-7; TRBD1 is a possible D gene (5 bases). The CDR3 covers 14 residues. V was cut by 5 bases and J by 3 bases, with 14 bases left in between. Germline V gene sequence: CDR1 LNHNV, CDR2 YYDKDF (reference sequence).

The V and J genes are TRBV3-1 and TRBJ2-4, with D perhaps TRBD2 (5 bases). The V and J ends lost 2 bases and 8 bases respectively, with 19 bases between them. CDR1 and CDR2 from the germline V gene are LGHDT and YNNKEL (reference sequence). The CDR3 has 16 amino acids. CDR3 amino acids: CASSQRHTAGVDIQYF. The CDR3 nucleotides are TGTGCCAGCAGCCAACGACACACGGCCGGGGTAGACATTCAGTACTTC.

In nucleotides, the CDR3 is TGCGCCAGCAGCGTGGGAGTAGATGAGCAGTTCTTC. This sequence encodes CASSVGVDEQFF. The chain carries TRBV5-1 and TRBJ2-1, with D maybe TRBD2 (5 bases). This CDR3 is built from 12 residues. The germline V gene encodes CDR1 SGHRS and CDR2 YFSETQ. Trimming took 4 bases from V and 8 from J, leaving 10 bases between them.

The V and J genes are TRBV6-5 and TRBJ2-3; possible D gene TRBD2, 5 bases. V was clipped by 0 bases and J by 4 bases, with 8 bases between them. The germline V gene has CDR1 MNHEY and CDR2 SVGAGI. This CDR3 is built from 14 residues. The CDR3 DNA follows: TGTGCCAGCAGTTACTCGAGGGCCTCAGATACGCAGTATTTT. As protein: CASSYSRASDTQYF.

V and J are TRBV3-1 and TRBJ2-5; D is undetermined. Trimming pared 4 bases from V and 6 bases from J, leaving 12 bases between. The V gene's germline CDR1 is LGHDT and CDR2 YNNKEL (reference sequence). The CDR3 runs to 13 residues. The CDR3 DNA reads TGTGCCAGCAGCCTTCCAACAGAGAAGACCCAGTACTTC. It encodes CASSLPTEKTQYF.

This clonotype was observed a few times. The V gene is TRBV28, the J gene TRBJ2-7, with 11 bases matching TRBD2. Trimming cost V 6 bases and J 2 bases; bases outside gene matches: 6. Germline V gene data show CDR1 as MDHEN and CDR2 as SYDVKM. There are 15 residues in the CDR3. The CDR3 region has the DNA TGTGCCAGCAGGGAAACTAGCGGGAGTACCTACGAGCAGTACTTC. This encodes CASRETSGSTYEQYF.

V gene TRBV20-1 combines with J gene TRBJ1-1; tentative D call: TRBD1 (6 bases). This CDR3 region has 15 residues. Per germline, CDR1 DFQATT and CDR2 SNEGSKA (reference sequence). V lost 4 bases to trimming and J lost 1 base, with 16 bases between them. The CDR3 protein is CSATRPRGTNTEAFF. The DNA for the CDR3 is TGCAGTGCTACACGGCCCAGGGGCACGAACACTGAAGCTTTCTTT.

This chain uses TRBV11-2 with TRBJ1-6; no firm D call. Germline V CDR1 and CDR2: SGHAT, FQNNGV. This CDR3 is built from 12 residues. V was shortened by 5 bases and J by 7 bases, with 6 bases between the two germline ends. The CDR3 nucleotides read TGTGCCAGCAGCCGGCAGAATTCACCCCTCCACTTT. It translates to CASSRQNSPLHF.

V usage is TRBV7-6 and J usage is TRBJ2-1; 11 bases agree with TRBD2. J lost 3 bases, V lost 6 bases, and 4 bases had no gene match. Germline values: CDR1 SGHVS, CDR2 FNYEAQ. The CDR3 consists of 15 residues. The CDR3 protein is CASSMTSGVYNEQFF. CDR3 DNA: TGTGCCAGCAGTATGACTAGCGGGGTCTACAATGAGCAGTTCTTC.

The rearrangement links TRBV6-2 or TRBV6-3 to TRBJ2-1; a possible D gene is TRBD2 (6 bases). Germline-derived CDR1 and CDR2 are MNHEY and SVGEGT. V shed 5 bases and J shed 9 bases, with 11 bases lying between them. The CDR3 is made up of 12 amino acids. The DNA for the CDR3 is TGTGCCAGCAGTACCGGACTATTTGAGCAGTTCTTC. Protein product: CASSTGLFEQFF.

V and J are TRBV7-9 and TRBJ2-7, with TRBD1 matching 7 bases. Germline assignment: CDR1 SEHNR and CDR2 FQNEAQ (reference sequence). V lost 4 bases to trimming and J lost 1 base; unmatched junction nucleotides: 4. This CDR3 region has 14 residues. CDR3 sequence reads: CASSYRGESYEQYF. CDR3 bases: TGTGCCAGCAGCTACAGGGGCGAATCCTACGAGCAGTACTTC.